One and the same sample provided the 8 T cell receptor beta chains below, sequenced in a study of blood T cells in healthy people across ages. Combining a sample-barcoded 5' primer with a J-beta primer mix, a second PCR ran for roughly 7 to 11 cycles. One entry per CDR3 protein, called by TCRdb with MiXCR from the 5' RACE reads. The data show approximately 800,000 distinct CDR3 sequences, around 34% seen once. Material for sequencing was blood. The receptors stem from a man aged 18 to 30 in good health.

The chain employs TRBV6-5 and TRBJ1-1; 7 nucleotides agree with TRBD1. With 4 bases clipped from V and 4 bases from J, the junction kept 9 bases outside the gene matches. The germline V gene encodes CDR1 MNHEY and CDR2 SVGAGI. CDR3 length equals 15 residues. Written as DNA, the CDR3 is TGTGCCAGCAGTTCCAGGGGGGAAACGAGCACTGAAGCTTTCTTT. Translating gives CASSSRGETSTEAFF.

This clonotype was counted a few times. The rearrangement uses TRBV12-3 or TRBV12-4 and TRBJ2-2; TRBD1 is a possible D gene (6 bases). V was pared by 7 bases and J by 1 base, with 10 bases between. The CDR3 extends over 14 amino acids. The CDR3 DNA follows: TGTGCCAGCATAAACAGGGTGAACACCGGGGAGCTGTTTTTT. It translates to CASINRVNTGELFF.

The CDR3 region is CASSWGVGVEGNTIYF. CDR3 in DNA: TGTGCCAGCAGCTGGGGAGTAGGGGTAGAAGGAAACACCATATATTTT. The rearrangement joins TRBV5-5 to TRBJ1-3; perhaps TRBD1 as D (5 bases). This CDR3 has 16 residues. The germline V gene has CDR1 SGHKS and CDR2 YYEKEE (reference sequence). V was clipped by 3 bases and J by 4 bases, with 17 bases between them.

The CDR3 here is CATSSRRRESSYNEQFF. The CDR3 nucleotides read TGTGCCACCAGCAGCCGAAGACGGGAAAGCTCCTACAATGAGCAGTTCTTC. The chain recombines TRBV15 with TRBJ2-1; tentatively, D is TRBD2 (5 bases). This CDR3 spans 17 amino acids. V was pared by 3 bases and J by 0 bases, with 15 bases between. Germline V gene data show CDR1 as LNHNV and CDR2 as YYDKDF (reference sequence).

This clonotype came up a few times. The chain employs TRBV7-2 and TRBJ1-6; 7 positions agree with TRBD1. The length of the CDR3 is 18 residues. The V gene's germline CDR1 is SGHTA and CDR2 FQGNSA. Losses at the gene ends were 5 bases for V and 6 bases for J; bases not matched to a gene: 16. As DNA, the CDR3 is TGTGCCAGCAGCCCTAGGGGGGCAGGGGGTAAAGCTAATTCACCCCTCCACTTT. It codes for CASSPRGAGGKANSPLHF.

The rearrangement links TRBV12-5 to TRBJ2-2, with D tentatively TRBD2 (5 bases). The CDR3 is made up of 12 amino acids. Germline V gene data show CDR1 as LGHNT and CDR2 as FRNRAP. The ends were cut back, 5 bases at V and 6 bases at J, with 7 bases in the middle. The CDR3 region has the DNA TGTGCTAGTGGTCCGGGGTCCGGGGAGCTGTTTTTT. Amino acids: CASGPGSGELFF.

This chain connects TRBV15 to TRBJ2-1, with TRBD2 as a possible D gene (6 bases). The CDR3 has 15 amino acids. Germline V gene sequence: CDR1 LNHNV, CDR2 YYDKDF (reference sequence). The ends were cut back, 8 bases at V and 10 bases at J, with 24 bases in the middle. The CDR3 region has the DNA TGTGCCACCGCAACCTCGGGACTGTCGACCTACGAGCAGTTCTTC. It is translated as CATATSGLSTYEQFF.

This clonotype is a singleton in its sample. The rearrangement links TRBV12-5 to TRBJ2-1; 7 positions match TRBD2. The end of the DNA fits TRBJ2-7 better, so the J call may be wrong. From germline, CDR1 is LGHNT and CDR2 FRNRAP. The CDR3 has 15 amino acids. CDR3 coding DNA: TGTGCTAGTGGTCCCCAGCGGGGACCCTACAATGAGCAGTACTTC. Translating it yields CASGPQRGPYNEQYF.